This TCR beta chain stems from a study of T-cell reconstitution after alpha-beta-depleted transplantation in children. Library preparation (for TCRbeta) was performed with unique molecular identifiers. TCRdb re-derived calls from the PCR reads in MiXCR, one entry per CDR3 protein. The table has 250,000 to 350,000 distinct CDR3 sequences, around 25% seen once. The TCR sequence derives from a male patient between 5 and 17 years old who had a stem cell transplant for acute lymphoblastic leukemia, so the T cells may come from the graft donor. The starting material was PBMCs, mostly from graft donor cells, obtained 180 days after TCRalphabeta/CD19-depleted stem cell transplant.

This CDR3 reads CASSLTAGHPYGYTF. The CDR3 coding sequence is TGTGCCAGCAGTTTAACGGCGGGACACCCTTATGGCTACACCTTC. The chain carries TRBV28 and TRBJ1-2, with D possibly being TRBD1 (6 bases). V lost 2 bases and J 5 bases, leaving 15 bases between the germline ends. CDR1 is MDHEN and CDR2 is SYDVKM in the germline V gene. The CDR3 consists of 15 residues.